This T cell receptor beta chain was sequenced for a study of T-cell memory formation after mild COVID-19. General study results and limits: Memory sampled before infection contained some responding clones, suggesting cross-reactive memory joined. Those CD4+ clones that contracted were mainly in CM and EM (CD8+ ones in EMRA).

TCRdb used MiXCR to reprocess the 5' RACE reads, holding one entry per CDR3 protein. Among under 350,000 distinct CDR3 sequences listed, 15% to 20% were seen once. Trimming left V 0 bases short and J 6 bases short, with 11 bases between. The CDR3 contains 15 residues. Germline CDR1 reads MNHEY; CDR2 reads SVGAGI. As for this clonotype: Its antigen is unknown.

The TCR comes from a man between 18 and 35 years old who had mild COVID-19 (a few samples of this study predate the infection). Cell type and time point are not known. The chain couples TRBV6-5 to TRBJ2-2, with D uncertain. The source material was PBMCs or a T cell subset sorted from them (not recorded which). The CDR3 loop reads CASSYSLGSPGELFF. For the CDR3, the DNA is TGTGCCAGCAGTTACTCCCTCGGCAGCCCCGGGGAGCTGTTTTTT.